The following is a TCR beta chain sequence with its context. The sample originates from a study of blood T cell repertoires in COVID-19. Authors' data handling: Reference gene primers were amplified, and this amplification served to estimate nucleated cell counts. Repertoires were generated with immunoSEQ multiplex PCR, while TCRdb's copy carries only in-frame clones and drops some. That table gives V, J and clone size, and the DNA gave D and trimming. The data contain some 260,000 clones, 88% of them singletons. The specimen was peripheral blood. The receptor comes from a woman aged 35 to 49 who had recovered from COVID-19.

This CDR3 is CASSLGRGRNQPQHF. The CDR3 DNA reads TGTGCCAGCAGTTTGGGGCGGGGCCGGAATCAGCCCCAGCATTTT. V usage is TRBV28 and J usage is TRBJ1-5, with D maybe TRBD1 (5 bases). The germline V and J ends were trimmed by 3 bases and 4 bases, with 13 bases remaining between them. The germline CDR1 and CDR2 sequences are MDHEN and SYDVKM. The CDR3 is made up of 15 amino acids.